A selection of T cell receptor beta chains follows, all from one sample in a study of technical replicates of blood from several donors. The protocol was immunoSEQ multiplex PCR, while the TCRdb copy is restricted to in-frame clones and leaves out a portion. The sample holds 85,000 to 90,000 clones, roughly 92% seen once. The material sequenced was T cells isolated from PBMCs. These receptor sequences come from a human donor in good health. Both conserved end residues are part of each CDR3. D genes are given only for firm matches. Clone size is given for some rows only: seen once, a few or many times, or a class if the clone is expanded.

TRBJ2-7,TRBV28,few,TRBD2,TGTGCCAGCATCCAACGGGTAGCGGGATTATCCTACGAGCAGTACTTC,CASIQRVAGLSYEQYF
TRBJ1-2,TRBV13,.,.,TGTGCCAGCTCAGGGCACCTTAGGCACTATGGCTACACCTTC,CASSGHLRHYGYTF
TRBJ2-7,TRBV7-9,.,.,TGTGCCAGCAGCTTCCTGACTAGTAGCGAGCAGTACTTC,CASSFLTSSEQYF
TRBJ1-5,TRBV10-3,.,.,TGTGCCATCAGTGAAAGTAGAAGCAATCAGCCCCAGCATTTT,CAISESRSNQPQHF
TRBJ2-7,TRBV28,.,TRBD1,TGTGCCAGCAGTTTACCCTCGGGACAGTCGACCTACGAGCAGTACTTC,CASSLPSGQSTYEQYF
TRBJ2-2,TRBV29-1,.,.,TGCAGCGTTCACCAACAGGCGACCACCGGGGAGCTGTTTTTT,CSVHQQATTGELFF
TRBJ2-2,TRBV6-6,.,.,TGTGCCAGCAGGGTAGACGGGGAGCTGTTTTTT,CASRVDGELFF
TRBJ2-6,TRBV10-3,.,.,TGTGCCATCAGTGGAGAATTAGCGTCTGGGGCCAACGTCCTGACTTTC,CAISGELASGANVLTF
TRBJ2-5,TRBV28,.,.,TGTGCCAGCAGTTTGTCACAGGGTAGCCAAGAGACCCAGTACTTC,CASSLSQGSQETQYF
TRBJ1-6,TRBV5-1,.,TRBD1,TGCGCCAGCAGCTTAGGGACAGGGGAATCACCCCTCCACTTT,CASSLGTGESPLHF